A single sample gave rise to the 27 T cell receptor beta chains below, sequenced in a study of T cell responses to AZD1222 COVID-19 vaccine. Some clones are missing from TCRdb's copy, which holds only in-frame ones; the method was immunoSEQ multiplex PCR. This sample has 150,000 to 200,000 clones, with 94% found just once. Source: peripheral blood, taken 28 days after the second AZD1222 dose. The origin of the receptors is an adult who received the AZD1222 COVID-19 vaccine.

The J gene is TRBJ2-7, the V gene TRBV2, with D unresolved. Per the germline V gene, CDR1 is SNHLY and CDR2 is FYNNEI. V dropped 4 bases and J dropped 3 bases, with 13 bases sitting between them. The CDR3 is made up of 14 amino acids. CDR3 sequence reads: CASSGVRFNYEQYF. For the CDR3, the DNA is TGTGCCAGCAGTGGGGTCAGATTTAACTACGAGCAGTACTTC.

This clone was seen more than once but under ten times. The chain links TRBV30 to TRBJ2-7; D assignment may be TRBD1 or TRBD2 (5 bases each). The CDR3 runs to 13 residues. The germline V gene encodes CDR1 GTSNPN and CDR2 SVGIG (reference sequence). V was clipped by 5 bases and J by 2 bases, with 13 bases between them. The CDR3 DNA is TGTGCCTGGCTAGGGACGGCGCCCTACGAGCAGTACTTC. This encodes CAWLGTAPYEQYF.

In this sample, this clone turned up once. The V and J genes are TRBV7-9 and TRBJ2-7; TRBD2 might be the D (6 bases). V was cut by 3 bases and J by 3 bases, with 9 bases left in between. This CDR3 region has 13 residues. In germline, CDR1 is SEHNR, CDR2 FQNEAQ (reference sequence). The CDR3 DNA reads TGTGCCAGCAGCTTTAGACTAGACTACGAGCAGTACTTC. Translated: CASSFRLDYEQYF.

The chain recombines TRBV27 with TRBJ2-1; 9 bases are a match to TRBD2. The CDR3 totals 14 residues. CDR1 is MNHEY, CDR2 SMNVEV, per germline (reference sequence). Trimming cost V 6 bases and J 5 bases; bases outside gene matches: 5. The CDR3 reads CASRAGGRNNEQFF. The DNA for the CDR3 is TGTGCCAGCAGAGCGGGAGGAAGGAACAATGAGCAGTTCTTC.

This chain joins TRBV28 and TRBJ2-5, with 10 nucleotides matching TRBD1. The germline V gene encodes CDR1 MDHEN and CDR2 SYDVKM. After removal of 11 bases from V and 5 bases from J, the junction contained 14 bases not matched to a gene. The CDR3 covers 15 residues. DNA for the CDR3: TGTGCCGCGGAGGGCGGGACAGGGGTTGGGGAGACCCAGTACTTC. Translating it yields CAAEGGTGVGETQYF.

The rearrangement links TRBV13 to TRBJ1-2; 8 nucleotides align to TRBD1. The CDR3 has 14 amino acids. Germline lookup yields CDR1 PRHDT and CDR2 FYEKMQ (reference sequence). V lost 5 bases, J lost 8 bases, and 10 bases stayed unmatched. The CDR3 nucleotides are TGTGCCAGCAGCACCAAAGGACAGGGTGGCGGCTACACCTTC. Protein: CASSTKGQGGGYTF.

The chain is built from TRBV5-6 and TRBJ2-7, with TRBD1 identical over 9 bases. J gave up 1 base and V 5 bases, and 4 bases lay outside the gene matches. Germline values: CDR1 SGHDT, CDR2 YYEEEE. This CDR3 is built from 14 residues. The CDR3 loop reads CASSPGTGSYEQYF. CDR3 coding DNA: TGTGCCAGCAGTCCCGGGACAGGGTCCTACGAGCAGTACTTC.

This clone was counted once. The chain is built from TRBV19 and TRBJ1-2, with TRBD1 identical over 7 bases. With 7 bases clipped from V and 5 bases from J, the junction kept 13 bases outside the gene matches. Germline V gene lookup returns CDR1 LNHDA and CDR2 SQIVND (reference sequence). CDR3 length: 15 residues. The CDR3 protein is CASTLSGTERYGYTF. CDR3 sequence (DNA): TGTGCCAGTACCCTTTCCGGGACAGAGAGATATGGCTACACCTTC.

CDR3: CASSQTPIGEQYF. The CDR3, as DNA: TGTGCCAGCAGCCAAACCCCTATCGGCGAGCAGTACTTC. The genes are TRBV3-1 (or the pseudogene TRBV3-2) and TRBJ2-7; D not certain. V lost 2 bases to trimming and J lost 6 bases, with 11 bases between them. Germline V gene lookup returns CDR1 LGHDT and CDR2 YNNKEL (reference sequence). The CDR3 runs to 13 residues.

The chain is built from TRBV7-6 and TRBJ2-7, with D hard to call. This CDR3 comprises 13 residues. The germline V gene has CDR1 SGHVS and CDR2 FNYEAQ. Trimming left V 1 base short and J 3 bases short, with 7 bases between. The CDR3 reads CASSLGGNYEQYF. The CDR3 DNA is TGTGCCAGCAGCTTAGGCGGCAACTACGAGCAGTACTTC.

The chain uses TRBV7-2 and TRBJ2-7; TRBD1 matches at 10 bases. V lost 6 bases, J lost 5 bases, and 10 bases stayed unmatched. The CDR3 contains 15 residues. Germline CDR1 reads SGHTA; CDR2 reads FQGNSA. CDR3 protein: CASSSDRGYWNEQYF. For the CDR3, the DNA is TGTGCCAGCAGTTCGGACAGGGGGTATTGGAACGAGCAGTACTTC.

The V call is TRBV6-2 or TRBV6-3, the J call TRBJ1-5; TRBD1 is a possible D gene (5 bases). Germline V gene lookup returns CDR1 MNHEY and CDR2 SVGEGT. The CDR3 contains 16 residues. Trimming removed 2 bases from V and 1 base from J, with 12 bases in between. The CDR3 spells CASSYRGRPSNQPQHF. In DNA form, the CDR3 reads TGTGCCAGCAGTTACAGGGGACGGCCCAGCAATCAGCCCCAGCATTTT.

The DNA for the CDR3 is TGTGCCAGCAGCGTGAGCGGGAGGGCCTCCGAGCAGTACTTC. It encodes CASSVSGRASEQYF. The rearrangement uses TRBV9 and TRBJ2-7; 10 bases line up with TRBD2. The V gene end was trimmed by 2 bases and the J gene end by 6 bases; junction bases not matched to a gene: 5. The CDR3 has 14 amino acids. Looked up from germline, CDR1 is SGDLS and CDR2 is YYNGEE.

This chain uses TRBV6-6 with TRBJ1-1; D is possibly TRBD1 (6 bases). Germline V gene sequence: CDR1 MNHNY, CDR2 SVGAGI (reference sequence). CDR3 size: 13 residues. V gave up 6 bases and J gave up 3 bases, with 11 bases separating them. The chain's CDR3 is CASRTQGYTEAFF. The CDR3 DNA sequence: TGTGCCAGCAGGACACAGGGCTACACTGAAGCTTTCTTT.

This chain connects TRBV14 to TRBJ1-1; D unresolved. V gave up 0 bases and J gave up 4 bases, with 6 bases separating them. The CDR3 is 13 residues long. The germline gives CDR1 SGHDN, CDR2 FVKESK. This chain's CDR3 is CASSQDFGTEAFF. Written as DNA, the CDR3 is TGTGCCAGCAGCCAAGATTTCGGCACTGAAGCTTTCTTT.

The chain links TRBV12-3 or TRBV12-4 to TRBJ1-2; D is unresolved. V lost 1 base, J lost 5 bases, and 5 bases lay in between. This CDR3 has 12 residues. CDR3 loop: CASSLDGYGYTF. CDR3 sequence (DNA): TGTGCCAGCAGTTTAGACGGGTATGGCTACACCTTC.

V and J are TRBV25-1 and TRBJ1-5, with TRBD1 matching over 9 bases. Germline V lookup: CDR1 MGHDK, CDR2 SYGVNS. Unmatched junction bases numbered 7, after V lost 0 bases and J lost 7 bases. The CDR3 covers 16 residues. In DNA form, the CDR3 reads TGTGCCAGCAGTGAATATTCTCCGGACAGGGGACAGCCCCAGCATTTT. Protein: CASSEYSPDRGQPQHF.

The chain employs TRBV19 and TRBJ2-4, with a possible D match to TRBD1 (5 bases). The germline V gene has CDR1 LNHDA and CDR2 SQIVND (reference sequence). Trimming left V 3 bases short and J 5 bases short, with 17 bases between. The length of the CDR3 is 16 residues. Here the CDR3 DNA reads TGTGCCAGTAGTATGGTCGGCCAGGGCCTCCAAAACATTCAGTACTTC. Translated, it gives CASSMVGQGLQNIQYF.

In nucleotides, the CDR3 is TGTGCCAGTAGGAAGGGGGCGCATGAAAAACTGTTTTTT. It is translated as CASRKGAHEKLFF. V and J are TRBV19 and TRBJ1-4; 7 bases are shared with TRBD1. Trimming removed 6 bases from V and 6 bases from J; junction bases left unmatched: 4. Germline assignment: CDR1 LNHDA and CDR2 SQIVND (reference sequence). This CDR3 region has 13 residues.

CDR3 nucleotides: TGTGCCAGCAGCGTAGACAGTTTCTCTGGAAACACCATATATTTT. Translated, it gives CASSVDSFSGNTIYF. The chain joins TRBV9 to TRBJ1-3; D unresolved. The CDR3 length is 15 residues. CDR1 SGDLS and CDR2 YYNGEE come from the germline V gene. V was cut by 0 bases and J by 0 bases, with 7 bases left in between.

The chain has TRBV18 and TRBJ2-3; tentative D call: TRBD1 (6 bases). Trimming took off 3 bases at V and 2 bases at J, with 15 bases between the two ends. CDR1 and CDR2 from the germline V gene are KGHSH and LQKENI. This CDR3 is 16 amino acids long. The CDR3 DNA follows: TGTGCCAGCTCACCTAACGGACAGTCCACCACAGATACGCAGTATTTT. Translating gives CASSPNGQSTTDTQYF.

This chain links TRBV18 with TRBJ2-1; 12 positions agree with TRBD1. CDR3 length equals 16 residues. Trimming removed 1 base from V and 10 bases from J; junction bases left unmatched: 8. The germline gives CDR1 KGHSH, CDR2 LQKENI. DNA of the CDR3: TGTGCCAGCTCACCACTCCGGGACAGGGGGCTCGAGGAGCAGTTCTTC. This gives the protein CASSPLRDRGLEEQFF.

This chain joins TRBV5-6 and TRBJ1-4; D may be TRBD1 (6 bases). The CDR3 spans 15 residues. V lost 4 bases to trimming and J lost 5 bases, with 15 bases between them. The V gene's germline CDR1 is SGHDT and CDR2 YYEEEE. CDR3 coding DNA: TGTGCCAGCAGCACAGCTCCTACAGGGAATGAAAAACTGTTTTTT. Protein sequence: CASSTAPTGNEKLFF.

The gene calls are TRBV30 and TRBJ2-2, with 7 bases identical to TRBD2. After removal of 3 bases from V and 1 base from J, the junction contained 8 bases not matched to a gene. CDR1 is GTSNPN and CDR2 is SVGIG in the germline V gene (reference sequence). This CDR3 has 16 residues. In nucleotides, the CDR3 is TGTGCCTGGAGCGGTCGAGCGGGATTGAACACCGGGGAGCTGTTTTTT. Translating it yields CAWSGRAGLNTGELFF.

The chain recombines TRBV19 with TRBJ2-3; 8 bases fit TRBD2. The CDR3 has 16 amino acids. CDR1 LNHDA and CDR2 SQIVND come from the germline V gene (reference sequence). The trim removed 5 bases at V and 1 base at J, leaving 8 bases unmatched. The CDR3 sequence: CASSASGRQRTDTQYF. In nucleotides, the CDR3 is TGTGCCAGTAGTGCGAGCGGGAGACAACGCACAGATACGCAGTATTTT.

V gene TRBV29-1 combines with J gene TRBJ2-5, with D uncertain. The V gene lost 2 bases and the J gene lost 5 bases, with 21 bases spanning the gap. Germline lookup yields CDR1 SQVTM and CDR2 ANQGSEA. The length of the CDR3 is 16 residues. CDR3 DNA sequence: TGCAGCGTTGAATGGTTGTCAGGATCCCATCGGGAGACCCAGTACTTC. Its translation is CSVEWLSGSHRETQYF.

The J gene is TRBJ2-2, the V gene TRBV15; either TRBD1 or TRBD2 may fit D (5 bases each). The CDR3 extends over 14 amino acids. Trimming took 3 bases from V and 11 from J, leaving 16 bases between them. Germline values: CDR1 LNHNV, CDR2 YYDKDF (reference sequence). The CDR3 loop reads CATSSRGTSVELFF. For the CDR3, the DNA is TGTGCCACCAGCAGCCGGGGCACAAGCGTAGAGCTGTTTTTT.